The 19 T cell receptor beta chains listed next were all sequenced from one sample in a study of blood T cell repertoires in COVID-19. Only in-frame clones appear in the TCRdb table, and some are missing; sequencing was by immunoSEQ multiplex PCR. The sample holds about 200,000 clones, around 89% seen once. The specimen was PBMCs or T cells enriched from blood (not recorded which). These receptors all come from a woman between 18 and 29 years old who had recovered from COVID-19.

This chain uses TRBV30 with TRBJ1-1, with unresolved D. V lost 3 bases, J lost 5 bases, and 22 bases lay in between. Germline loops: CDR1 GTSNPN, CDR2 SVGIG (reference sequence). This CDR3 region has 16 residues. The CDR3 reads CAWRPRGFATGTEAFF. DNA of the CDR3: TGTGCCTGGAGGCCCCGTGGCTTCGCCACGGGTACTGAAGCTTTCTTT.

The J gene is TRBJ1-4, the V gene TRBV7-9, with 9 bases aligning to TRBD1. The CDR3 contains 15 residues. Looked up from germline, CDR1 is SEHNR and CDR2 is FQNEAQ (reference sequence). J lost 8 bases, V lost 2 bases, and 6 bases had no gene match. As DNA, the CDR3 is TGTGCCAGCAGCTTATGGGGACAGGGCGGGGAAAAACTGTTTTTT. Protein sequence: CASSLWGQGGEKLFF.

J is TRBJ1-5 and V is TRBV15; the match to TRBD1 covers 10 bases. The CDR3 sequence is 19 residues long. Trimming at V came to 0 bases and at J to 1 base, leaving 9 bases not matched to a gene. CDR1 and CDR2 (germline): LNHNV, YYDKDF (reference sequence). The CDR3 spells CATSRESGQGLSSNQPQHF. As DNA, the CDR3 is TGTGCCACCAGCAGAGAGTCGGGACAGGGGCTGAGCAGCAATCAGCCCCAGCATTTT.

CDR3 sequence (DNA): TGTGCCAGCAGCTCCGGTGGGGGGAACCAAGAGACCCAGTACTTC. This encodes CASSSGGGNQETQYF. The V and J genes are TRBV9 and TRBJ2-5; possible D gene TRBD2, 6 bases. V lost 4 bases to trimming and J lost 0 bases, with 13 bases between them. This CDR3 is 15 amino acids long. Per germline, CDR1 SGDLS and CDR2 YYNGEE. Combining the CDR3 with reference TRBV9 and TRBJ2-5 gives the whole variable domain DSGVTQTPKHLITATGQRVTLRCSPRSGDLSVYWYQQSLDQGLQFLIQYYNGEERAKGNILERFSAQQFPDLHSELNLSSLELGDSALYFCASSSGGGNQETQYFGPGTRLLVL.

The V gene is TRBV7-2, the J gene TRBJ1-6; D is possibly TRBD1 (5 bases). Germline V lookup: CDR1 SGHTA, CDR2 FQGNSA. CDR3 length: 14 residues. Trimming pared 1 base from V and 9 bases from J, leaving 10 bases between. The chain's CDR3 is CASSLVRGSSPLHF. The CDR3 nucleotides read TGTGCCAGCAGCTTAGTTAGGGGTAGTTCACCCCTCCACTTT.

V is TRBV3-1 (or the pseudogene TRBV3-2) and J is TRBJ1-3; 8 nucleotides agree with TRBD1. This CDR3 contains 15 residues. The germline gives CDR1 LGHDT, CDR2 YNNKEL (reference sequence). V lost 1 base to trimming and J lost 4 bases; unmatched junction nucleotides: 3. The CDR3 coding sequence is TGTGCCAGCAGCCAAGGGACAGGGCGCGGAAACACCATATATTTT. Its translation: CASSQGTGRGNTIYF.

The chain employs TRBV9 and TRBJ1-3; possible D gene TRBD1, 6 bases. Germline loops: CDR1 SGDLS, CDR2 YYNGEE. The CDR3 runs to 16 residues. V lost 0 bases, J lost 0 bases, and 10 bases lay in between. CDR3: CASSVAQGLSGNTIYF. CDR3 nucleotides: TGTGCCAGCAGCGTAGCTCAGGGGCTCTCTGGAAACACCATATATTTT. Variable domain in full (rest from reference TRBV9 and TRBJ1-3): DSGVTQTPKHLITATGQRVTLRCSPRSGDLSVYWYQQSLDQGLQFLIQYYNGEERAKGNILERFSAQQFPDLHSELNLSSLELGDSALYFCASSVAQGLSGNTIYFGEGSWLTVV.

This sequence joins TRBV29-1 and TRBJ2-1; D is perhaps TRBD1 (5 bases). This CDR3 region has 13 residues. Trimming cost V 3 bases and J 5 bases, with 11 bases left between them. Per the germline V gene, CDR1 is SQVTM and CDR2 is ANQGSEA. The CDR3 coding sequence is TGCAGCGTTGATAAGACAGACAACAATGAGCAGTTCTTC. It encodes CSVDKTDNNEQFF.

The gene calls are TRBV5-1 and TRBJ1-2; 8 nucleotides agree with TRBD1. The J segment lost 2 bases and the V segment lost 4 bases, leaving 4 bases of the junction unmatched. The CDR3 has 14 amino acids. CDR1 and CDR2 from the germline V gene are SGHRS and YFSETQ. CDR3 in DNA: TGCGCCAGCAGCCCGGGACAGGAGAACTATGGCTACACCTTC. As protein: CASSPGQENYGYTF.

The rearrangement links TRBV7-6 to TRBJ2-3; D might be TRBD2 (6 bases). The CDR3 contains 22 residues. The V gene's germline CDR1 is SGHVS and CDR2 FNYEAQ. The V end was cut by 5 bases, the J end by 1 base, with 34 bases between. The CDR3 here is CASSRSAGRALRPPERTDTQYF. The CDR3 coding sequence is TGTGCCAGCAGCCGCTCCGCGGGAAGAGCTTTACGTCCACCCGAACGCACAGATACGCAGTATTTT.

V and J are TRBV30 and TRBJ1-1; 9 bases line up with TRBD1. The CDR3 runs to 16 residues. Losses at the gene ends were 4 bases for V and 1 base for J; bases not matched to a gene: 10. Germline-derived CDR1 and CDR2 are GTSNPN and SVGIG (reference sequence). The CDR3 DNA reads as TGTGCCTGGACGACCGGGACAGGGAGAAAGAACACTGAAGCTTTCTTT. Its protein is CAWTTGTGRKNTEAFF.

V and J are TRBV2 and TRBJ1-5; D gene ambiguous. Per the germline V gene, CDR1 is SNHLY and CDR2 is FYNNEI. Trimming shortened V by 1 base and J by 4 bases, and 8 bases separated the two germline ends. The CDR3 runs 14 residues. The CDR3 here is CASSEDSQNQPQHF. The CDR3 DNA reads TGTGCCAGCAGTGAAGACAGCCAAAATCAGCCCCAGCATTTT.

The CDR3 here is CASSRKGWPGTMPIQETQYF. For the CDR3, the DNA is TGTGCCAGCAGCAGAAAAGGATGGCCGGGGACAATGCCCATTCAAGAGACCCAGTACTTC. The chain links TRBV21-1 to TRBJ2-5; the tabulated D call, TRBD1, remains unverified against the DNA. TRBV21-1 is an annotated pseudogene. The CDR3 is 20 residues long.

The rearrangement joins TRBV24-1 to TRBJ1-2; 7 bases are a match to TRBD1. Germline values: CDR1 KGHDR, CDR2 SFDVKD. Trimming removed 3 bases from V and 8 bases from J; junction bases left unmatched: 5. CDR3 length equals 13 residues. CDR3 amino acids: CATSDPDRVGYTF. The CDR3 DNA sequence: TGTGCCACCAGTGATCCTGACAGGGTGGGCTACACCTTC.

This chain uses TRBV19 with TRBJ1-6; 8 bases are shared with TRBD1. J lost 5 bases, V lost 5 bases, and 8 bases had no gene match. CDR1 is LNHDA, CDR2 SQIVND, per germline (reference sequence). The CDR3 sequence is 16 residues long. In DNA form, the CDR3 reads TGTGCCAGTAGTGCCCGACAGGGGAAGAATAATTCACCCCTCCACTTT. Its protein product is CASSARQGKNNSPLHF.

This rearrangement joins TRBV20-1 to TRBJ2-1; the match to TRBD2 covers 9 bases. V was clipped by 3 bases and J by 3 bases; unmatched bases: 3. Germline V gene sequence: CDR1 DFQATT, CDR2 SNEGSKA (reference sequence). The CDR3 covers 14 residues. CDR3 DNA sequence: TGCAGTGCTAGTAGCGGGGGCTTCTACAATGAGCAGTTCTTC. Protein: CSASSGGFYNEQFF.

This clone is a singleton in its sample. The genes are TRBV19 and TRBJ2-2; TRBD2 matches 9 bases. The V segment lost 5 bases and the J segment 5 bases; nucleotides outside the gene matches: 9. The germline gives CDR1 LNHDA, CDR2 SQIVND (reference sequence). The CDR3 is 16 amino acids. The CDR3 spells CASSPSGGILTGELFF. The CDR3 DNA follows: TGTGCCAGTAGTCCCAGCGGGGGGATCTTAACCGGGGAGCTGTTTTTT.

The chain links TRBV12-3 or TRBV12-4 to TRBJ1-2, with a weak D call TRBD1 (6 bases). The V end lost 6 bases, the J end lost 1 base, and 9 bases lay between the germline ends. The CDR3 runs 13 residues. The DNA for the CDR3 is TGTGCCAGCAGGAACAGGGATAACTATGGCTACACCTTC. Amino acids: CASRNRDNYGYTF.

The rearrangement joins TRBV12-5 to TRBJ2-5, with D tentatively TRBD2 (5 bases). V lost 1 base, J lost 4 bases, and 10 bases lay in between. The CDR3 is 14 amino acids. Germline assignment: CDR1 LGHNT and CDR2 FRNRAP. This chain's CDR3 is CASGLGLSPETQYF. The CDR3 bases are TGTGCTAGTGGTTTGGGACTATCCCCAGAGACCCAGTACTTC.